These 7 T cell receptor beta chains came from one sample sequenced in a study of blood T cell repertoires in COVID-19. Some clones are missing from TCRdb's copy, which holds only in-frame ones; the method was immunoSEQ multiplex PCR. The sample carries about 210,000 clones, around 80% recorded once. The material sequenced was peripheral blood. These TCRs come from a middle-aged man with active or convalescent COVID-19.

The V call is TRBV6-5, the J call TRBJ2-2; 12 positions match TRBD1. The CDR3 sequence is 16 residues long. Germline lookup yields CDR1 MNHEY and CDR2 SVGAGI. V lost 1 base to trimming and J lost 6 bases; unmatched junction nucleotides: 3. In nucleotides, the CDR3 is TGTGCCAGCAGTTACTTGGGACAGGGGGCGGCCGGGGAGCTGTTTTTT. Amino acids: CASSYLGQGAAGELFF.

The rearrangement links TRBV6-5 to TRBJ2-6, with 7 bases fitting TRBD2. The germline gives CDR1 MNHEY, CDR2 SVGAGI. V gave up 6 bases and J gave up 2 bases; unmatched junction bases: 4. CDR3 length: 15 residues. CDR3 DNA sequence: TGTGCCAGCAGACCACGGGGGGCTGGGGCCAACGTCCTGACTTTC. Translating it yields CASRPRGAGANVLTF.

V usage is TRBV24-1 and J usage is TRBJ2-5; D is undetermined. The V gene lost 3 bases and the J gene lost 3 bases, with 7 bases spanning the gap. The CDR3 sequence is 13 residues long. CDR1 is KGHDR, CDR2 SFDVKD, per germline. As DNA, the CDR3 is TGTGCCACCAGTGATGAGGAGAAAGAGACCCAGTACTTC. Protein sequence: CATSDEEKETQYF.

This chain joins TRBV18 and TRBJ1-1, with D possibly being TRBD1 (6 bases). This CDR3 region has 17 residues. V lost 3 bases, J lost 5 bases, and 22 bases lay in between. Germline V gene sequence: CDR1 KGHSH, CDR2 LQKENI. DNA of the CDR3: TGTGCCAGCTCACCTAGCCCCTTAGCAGGGGCGTGGACTGAAGCTTTCTTT. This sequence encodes CASSPSPLAGAWTEAFF.

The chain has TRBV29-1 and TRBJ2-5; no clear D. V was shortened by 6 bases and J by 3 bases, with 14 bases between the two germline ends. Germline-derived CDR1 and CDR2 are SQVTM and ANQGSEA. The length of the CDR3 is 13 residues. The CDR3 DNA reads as TGCAGCGTCGCCCCTACTTTAAAAGAGACCCAGTACTTC. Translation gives CSVAPTLKETQYF.

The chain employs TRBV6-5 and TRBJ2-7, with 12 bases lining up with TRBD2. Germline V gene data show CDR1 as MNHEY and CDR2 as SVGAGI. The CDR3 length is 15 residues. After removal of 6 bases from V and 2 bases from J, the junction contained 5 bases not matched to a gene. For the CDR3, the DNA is TGTGCCAGCAGACGGACTAGCGGGAAGGCCTACGAGCAGTACTTC. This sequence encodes CASRRTSGKAYEQYF.

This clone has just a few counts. CDR3 bases: TGTGCCAGTAGTAAACGACAGGGAGGAGATTCACCCCTCCACTTT. It translates to CASSKRQGGDSPLHF. V usage is TRBV19 and J usage is TRBJ1-6; TRBD1 aligns across 7 bases. Unmatched junction bases numbered 8, after V lost 4 bases and J lost 8 bases. The CDR3 totals 15 residues. Germline CDR1 LNHDA, CDR2 SQIVND (reference sequence).